This T cell receptor beta chain is drawn from a study of blood T cell repertoires in COVID-19. In the original processing: The authors estimated nucleated cell counts from reference gene primer amplification. Repertoires were generated with immunoSEQ multiplex PCR, while TCRdb's copy carries only in-frame clones and drops some. V and J calls and clone size come straight from that table; D and trimming were deduced from the DNA. The sample includes fewer than 90,000 clones, 88% of them seen just once. This sequence was found in a human donor in a cohort sampled during active COVID-19. The specimen was peripheral blood.

CDR3 protein: CASSKLIGKTGTGFYNEQFF. The DNA for the CDR3 is TGTGCCAGCAGCAAATTAATTGGGAAAACCGGGACAGGTTTTTACAATGAGCAGTTCTTC. The chain recombines TRBV21-1 with TRBJ2-1; TRBD1 was called by the table and not checked on the DNA. TRBV21-1 is labeled a pseudogene. The CDR3 runs 20 residues.